This TCR beta chain was captured in a study of blood T cell repertoires in COVID-19 (dated by TCRdb to the early 2020s). A note on the overall study: Samples from collaborators originated in the United States, Italy and Spain and spanned both the acute and convalescent phases of COVID-19. The repertoires were released in a freely available public database intended as a resource for research on the immune response to SARS-CoV-2. A de-identified subject ID, COVID-19 status, age in years and sex were almost always included in the sample metadata. The samples were drawn from two sources: the first 160 participants of the ongoing ImmuneRACE study, and 1,000 to 1,500 subjects contributed by 6 global collaborators. HLA class I and class II types, where available, came from metadata supplied by the sample provider rather than from assay-based typing. Deeply sampled blood TCRbeta repertoires from subjects exposed to, actively infected with, or recovered from COVID-19 were included in the dataset. The prospective study material was composed of cDNA or gDNA derived from T cells, B-cell-depleted T cells, or PBMCs.

Between the V and J ends, shortened by 2 bases and 4 bases respectively, the junction contains 9 bases. The CDR3 goes from the cysteine to the phenylalanine over 14 residues. Only the CDR3 part of the read is kept: 42 bases, read in frame from the first base. The germline V gene encodes CDR1 SGHNT and CDR2 YENEEA. At one collaborating source in Seattle, patients were enrolled during active infection and were followed longitudinally through the course of disease. Collaborating institutions collected whole blood in K2EDTA tubes following their own protocols. For TCRbeta analysis, collaborators shipped samples as frozen whole blood, isolated PBMCs, or DNA extracted from either of those sample types. The table lists this clone with a few counts. What antigen it recognizes has not been identified. Per-base qualities were not stored, and no clone one base away is much larger. TCRbeta CDR3 regions were amplified from genomic DNA by means of the immunoSEQ Assay, a bias-controlled multiplex PCR. Per the authors' processing: Within the assay, amplification of reference gene primers was used to estimate how many nucleated cells each sample contained. To quantify the absolute abundance of each unique TCRbeta CDR3 rearrangement, sequence reads were collapsed and filtered. For each sample, productive Simpson clonality was calculated by taking the square root of Simpson's diversity index across productive rearrangements. TCRdb took this table from immuneACCESS and kept in-frame rearrangements with V and J called. Such tables lack part of the clones; where checked against another copy, unresolved V genes explain under half of the gap, and the rest is unexplained. That table gives V, J and clone size, and the DNA gave D and trimming. The sample records under 45,000 clones, about 87% of which are singletons. 3.5% to 5% of the sample is taken by the ten largest.

General conclusions and limits of the study: How much clinical and demographic metadata was included differed by source and by participant, and the metadata was provided uncurated.

Material: peripheral blood. The source is a man aged 40-49 years with COVID-19, enrolled during active disease. This chain is built from TRBV11-3 and TRBJ1-3; the D segment cannot be called with confidence. The DNA sequence is given as TGTGCCAGCAGCTTAACGGGAGCCGGAAACACCATATATTTT. This yields the protein CASSLTGAGNTIYF. The CDR3, completed at both ends by the reference TRBV11-3 and TRBJ1-3 genes, gives the full variable domain EAGVVQSPRYKIIEKKQPVAFWCNPISGHNTLYWYLQNLGQGPELLIRYENEEAVDDSQLPKDRFSAERLKGVDSTLKIQPAELGDSAVYLCASSLTGAGNTIYFGEGSWLTVV.